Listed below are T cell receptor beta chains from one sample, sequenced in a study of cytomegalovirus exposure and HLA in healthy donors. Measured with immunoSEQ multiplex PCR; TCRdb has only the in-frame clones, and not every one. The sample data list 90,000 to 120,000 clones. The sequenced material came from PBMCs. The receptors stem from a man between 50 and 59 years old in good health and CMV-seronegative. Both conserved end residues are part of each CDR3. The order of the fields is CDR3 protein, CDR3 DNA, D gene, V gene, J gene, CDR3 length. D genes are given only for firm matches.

CASSRGTGVSNEQYF	TGTGCCAGTAGTAGGGGGACAGGGGTTTCCAACGAGCAGTACTTC	TRBD1	TRBV19	TRBJ2-7	15
CSVNTGTGVGYTF	TGCAGCGTCAACACCGGGACAGGGGTTGGCTACACCTTC	TRBD1	TRBV29-1	TRBJ1-2	13
CATSRAPGLAGSVRFF	TGTGCCACCAGCAGGGCACCGGGACTAGCGGGAAGCGTGCGGTTCTTC	TRBD2	TRBV15	TRBJ2-1	16
CASRATSGVDEQYF	TGTGCCAGCAGGGCGACTAGCGGGGTCGACGAGCAGTACTTC	TRBD2	TRBV2	TRBJ2-7	14
CASSYSAGEGHEQYF	TGTGCCAGCAGTTACTCGGCGGGAGAGGGGCACGAGCAGTACTTC	TRBD2	TRBV6-5	TRBJ2-7	15
CASSLGGAYNEQFF	TGTGCCAGCAGCCTTGGGGGCGCCTACAATGAGCAGTTCTTC	.	TRBV11-3	TRBJ2-1	14
CASSSTGRNTEAFF	TGTGCCAGCAGCTCGACAGGGAGGAACACTGAAGCTTTCTTT	TRBD1	TRBV5-4	TRBJ1-1	14
CASSLRQVFQPQHF	TGTGCCAGCAGCTTAAGACAGGTTTTTCAGCCCCAGCATTTT	.	TRBV7-2	TRBJ1-5	14
CATRQGQAYGYTF	TGTGCCACCAGGCAGGGACAGGCTTATGGCTACACCTTC	TRBD1	TRBV15	TRBJ1-2	13
CASSVRGQGARNEQFF	TGTGCCAGCAGTGTGCGGGGACAGGGGGCGCGGAATGAGCAGTTCTTC	TRBD1	TRBV6-1	TRBJ2-1	16
CASGQGSPYNSPLHF	TGTGCTAGTGGTCAGGGGAGTCCCTATAATTCACCCCTCCACTTT	.	TRBV12-5	TRBJ1-6	15
CASSQGAARRLGNEQFF	TGCGCCAGCAGCCAGGGGGCGGCTAGGAGGCTTGGCAATGAGCAGTTCTTC	.	TRBV4-1	TRBJ2-1	17
CASSRRLLEGTQYF	TGTGCCAGCAGTCGACGGTTGTTAGAGGGGACCCAGTACTTC	.	TRBV27	TRBJ2-5	14
CASSRGSDRGVNEQYF	TGTGCCAGCAGTCGGGGCAGCGACAGGGGCGTGAACGAGCAGTACTTC	TRBD1	TRBV7-2	TRBJ2-7	16
CASRRKWTGDNQPQHF	TGTGCCAGTAGGCGCAAGTGGACAGGGGACAATCAGCCCCAGCATTTT	TRBD1	TRBV19	TRBJ1-5	16
CASSSQGPETQYF	TGTGCCAGCAGCTCACAGGGACCAGAGACCCAGTACTTC	.	TRBV7-9	TRBJ2-5	13
CASSTQRRVQEKLFF	TGTGCCAGTAGTACACAACGGAGGGTTCAGGAAAAACTGTTTTTT	.	TRBV19	TRBJ1-4	15
CASSQGRGGYTF	TGCGCCAGCAGCCAAGGACGGGGGGGCTACACCTTC	.	TRBV4-3	TRBJ1-2	12
CASSSNRGLAYGYTF	TGTGCCAGCAGCTCCAACAGGGGGTTGGCCTATGGCTACACCTTC	TRBD1	TRBV5-4	TRBJ1-2	15
CASSPAGYNEQFF	TGCGCCAGCAGCCCCGCAGGGTACAATGAGCAGTTCTTC	.	TRBV5-1	TRBJ2-1	13
CASSQDSGSSGVDEQFF	TGCGCCAGCAGCCAAGATTCCGGCAGCTCAGGCGTTGATGAGCAGTTCTTC	.	TRBV4-3	TRBJ2-1	17
CSARLGDTQYF	TGCAGTGCTAGGCTCGGGGATACGCAGTATTTT	.	TRBV20-1	TRBJ2-3	11
CASSPNSSPYNEQFF	TGCGCCAGCAGCCCGAATAGTAGCCCCTACAATGAGCAGTTCTTC	.	TRBV5-1	TRBJ2-1	15
CASSYGPGTQYF	TGTGCCAGCAGTTACGGCCCTGGGACCCAGTACTTC	.	TRBV6-5	TRBJ2-5	12
CASSPGGFNYGYTF	TGTGCCAGCAGCCCGGGGGGGTTTAACTATGGCTACACCTTC	.	TRBV27	TRBJ1-2	14
CASSIVTGYGETQYF	TGTGCCAGTAGTATAGTGACAGGGTATGGGGAGACCCAGTACTTC	TRBD1	TRBV19	TRBJ2-5	15
CASSRDIANTEAFF	TGTGCCAGCTCTCGGGACATAGCGAACACTGAAGCTTTCTTT	.	TRBV18	TRBJ1-1	14
CASSPGIGGYTF	TGCGCCAGCAGCCCGGGGATAGGTGGCTACACCTTC	.	TRBV5-1	TRBJ1-2	12
CSVEDRGRTDTQYF	TGCAGCGTTGAAGACAGGGGGCGTACTGATACGCAGTATTTT	TRBD1	TRBV29-1	TRBJ2-3	14
CASSLVGLQGYTF	TGCGCCAGCAGCTTGGTGGGGCTTCAGGGCTACACCTTC	.	TRBV5-1	TRBJ1-2	13